A single sample gave rise to the 22 T cell receptor beta chains below, sequenced in a study of control samples from healthy donors and cancer patients. Only in-frame clones appear in the TCRdb table, and some are missing; sequencing was by immunoSEQ multiplex PCR. This sample has approximately 52,000 clones, with over 75% found just once. The sequenced sample was blood. Source of these receptors: a man between 50 and 59 years old in good health.

V usage is TRBV9 and J usage is TRBJ1-5, with D uncertain. The CDR3 totals 13 residues. Trimming pared 2 bases from V and 6 bases from J, leaving 9 bases between. Germline V CDR1 and CDR2: SGDLS, YYNGEE. In DNA form, the CDR3 reads TGTGCCAGCAGCGTTGATATGGGTCAGCCCCAGCATTTT. Protein: CASSVDMGQPQHF.

This clone was found once. This chain connects TRBV7-2 to TRBJ2-3, with 8 positions matching TRBD2. The junction had 18 bases not matched to a gene; V was cut back by 0 bases and J by 1 base. CDR3 length: 21 amino acids. Germline V gives CDR1 SGHTA, CDR2 FQGNSA. CDR3 coding DNA: TGTGCCAGCAGCTTAGCCCCACCGGGTAGCGGGGATGGACGGGGCACAGATACGCAGTATTTT. It yields the protein CASSLAPPGSGDGRGTDTQYF.

V usage is TRBV13 and J usage is TRBJ1-2; TRBD1 agrees at 10 bases. V shed 7 bases, J shed 6 bases, and the junction held 14 bases outside the gene matches. This CDR3 has 16 amino acids. From germline, CDR1 is PRHDT and CDR2 FYEKMQ (reference sequence). This CDR3 reads CASIPPGTGVPDGYTF. DNA for the CDR3: TGTGCCAGCATCCCTCCCGGGACAGGGGTACCTGATGGCTACACCTTC.

This chain links TRBV5-4 with TRBJ2-7; TRBD2 matches 9 bases. The CDR3 runs 14 residues. Germline V gene data show CDR1 as SGHNT and CDR2 as YYREEE (reference sequence). Trimming cost V 1 base and J 5 bases; bases outside gene matches: 4. CDR3 sequence reads: CASSLWLAGNEQYF. CDR3 nucleotide sequence: TGTGCCAGCAGCTTGTGGCTAGCGGGGAACGAGCAGTACTTC.

This chain joins TRBV7-3 and TRBJ2-2; 9 bases fit TRBD1. The length of the CDR3 is 15 residues. Looked up from germline, CDR1 is SGHTA and CDR2 is FQGTGA. The trim removed 3 bases at V and 4 bases at J, leaving 3 bases unmatched. CDR3 DNA: TGTGCCAGCAGCTTGGGACAGGGATCCACCGGGGAGCTGTTTTTT. Translating gives CASSLGQGSTGELFF.

The chain links TRBV9 to TRBJ2-3, with 8 bases aligning to TRBD2. In germline, CDR1 is SGDLS, CDR2 YYNGEE. The CDR3 runs 16 residues. With 3 bases clipped from V and 4 bases from J, the junction kept 10 bases outside the gene matches. The CDR3 DNA reads as TGTGCCAGCAGCGCGCAAGCGGGAGCGGGTGCAGATACGCAGTATTTT. Its protein product is CASSAQAGAGADTQYF. The full variable domain, with the rest looked up from reference TRBV9 and TRBJ2-3, is DSGVTQTPKHLITATGQRVTLRCSPRSGDLSVYWYQQSLDQGLQFLIQYYNGEERAKGNILERFSAQQFPDLHSELNLSSLELGDSALYFCASSAQAGAGADTQYFGPGTRLTVL.

The chain uses TRBV9 and TRBJ2-5; 8 positions agree with TRBD2. The CDR3 consists of 16 residues. Germline lookup yields CDR1 SGDLS and CDR2 YYNGEE. The V segment lost 4 bases and the J segment 2 bases; nucleotides outside the gene matches: 10. Here the CDR3 reads CASSSKGTGGQETQYF. CDR3 bases: TGTGCCAGCAGCTCAAAAGGAACGGGAGGGCAAGAGACCCAGTACTTC.

V usage is TRBV28 and J usage is TRBJ2-5; D is possibly TRBD2 (6 bases). The germline V gene encodes CDR1 MDHEN and CDR2 SYDVKM. The V end was cut by 5 bases, the J end by 5 bases, with 18 bases between. This CDR3 region has 15 residues. In nucleotides, the CDR3 is TGTGCCAGCAGTCTTGCGGGGTATGGGCAGGAGACCCAGTACTTC. This gives the protein CASSLAGYGQETQYF.

This clone was observed a single time. This chain links TRBV6-5 with TRBJ2-6; D possibly corresponds to TRBD2 (5 bases). The germline V gene has CDR1 MNHEY and CDR2 SVGAGI. The CDR3 has 16 residues. Deletions cut 2 bases from V and 0 bases from J, with 8 bases between. The CDR3 spells CASSYTEGSGANVLTF. DNA for the CDR3: TGTGCCAGCAGTTACACCGAGGGCTCTGGGGCCAACGTCCTGACTTTC.

The V call is TRBV7-8, the J call TRBJ2-7, with no clear D. The V and J ends lost 0 bases and 4 bases respectively, with 16 bases between them. Germline-derived CDR1 and CDR2 are SGHVS and FQNEAQ. The CDR3 contains 16 residues. The CDR3 region is CASSLALLDSEYEQYF. The CDR3 DNA reads as TGTGCCAGCAGCTTAGCGCTGCTTGATTCTGAATACGAGCAGTACTTC.

This rearrangement joins TRBV7-8 to TRBJ2-7; TRBD1 matches at 11 bases. Germline CDR1 is SGHVS and CDR2 is FQNEAQ. The CDR3 consists of 15 residues. The ends lost 2 bases at V and 7 bases at J; junction bases unmatched: 7. CDR3 protein: CASSLHRDRGVEQYF. CDR3 in DNA: TGTGCCAGCAGCTTACATCGGGACAGGGGGGTTGAGCAGTACTTC.

A single count supports this clone. CDR3 amino acids: CASSSKLGGLDLEQYF. CDR3 sequence (DNA): TGTGCCAGCAGTTCCAAGTTGGGGGGACTAGATTTGGAGCAGTACTTC. This rearrangement joins TRBV2 to TRBJ2-7; 8 positions agree with TRBD2. The CDR3 spans 16 residues. Germline lookup yields CDR1 SNHLY and CDR2 FYNNEI. The V gene end was trimmed by 5 bases and the J gene end by 7 bases; junction bases not matched to a gene: 16.

V usage is TRBV19 and J usage is TRBJ1-2; TRBD1 agrees at 8 bases. In germline, CDR1 is LNHDA, CDR2 SQIVND (reference sequence). Trimming took 5 bases from V and 7 from J; bases not matched to a gene: 9. The CDR3 loop spans 14 amino acids. Here the CDR3 DNA reads TGTGCCAGTAGTCCTCCCGACAGGGGCGGTGGCTACACCTTC. Residues: CASSPPDRGGGYTF.

This sequence joins TRBV7-3 and TRBJ2-1; 7 nucleotides align to TRBD2. This CDR3 comprises 14 residues. Losses at the gene ends were 1 base for V and 7 bases for J; bases not matched to a gene: 4. Germline-derived CDR1 and CDR2 are SGHTA and FQGTGA. CDR3 nucleotide sequence: TGTGCCAGCAGCTTAAGTTGGACTAGTAATGAGCAGTTCTTC. Translated, it gives CASSLSWTSNEQFF.

The gene calls are TRBV6-5 and TRBJ2-5; D is unclear. The CDR3 runs 13 residues. Trimming pared 0 bases from V and 2 bases from J, leaving 4 bases between. Germline V gives CDR1 MNHEY, CDR2 SVGAGI. The CDR3, as DNA: TGTGCCAGCAGTTACTCGGGGCAAGAGACCCAGTACTTC. This translates into CASSYSGQETQYF.

V usage is TRBV2 and J usage is TRBJ2-2; D remains ambiguous. Germline V CDR1 and CDR2: SNHLY, FYNNEI. The ends were cut back, 7 bases at V and 1 base at J, with 10 bases in the middle. This CDR3 is built from 14 residues. The CDR3 nucleotides read TGTGCCAGCAAGATGTATGAGAACACCGGGGAGCTGTTTTTT. Residues: CASKMYENTGELFF.

The chain recombines TRBV6-5 with TRBJ2-7; D unclear. In germline, CDR1 is MNHEY, CDR2 SVGAGI. The CDR3 covers 11 residues. V gave up 4 bases and J gave up 3 bases, with 4 bases separating them. In DNA form, the CDR3 reads TGTGCCAGCAGTTCAAACTACGAGCAGTACTTC. Translated, it gives CASSSNYEQYF.

This chain links TRBV18 with TRBJ1-1, with D unresolved. The CDR3 is 12 residues long. Germline loops: CDR1 KGHSH, CDR2 LQKENI. Trimming pared 3 bases from V and 7 bases from J, leaving 9 bases between. The CDR3 loop reads CASSPGEGEAFF. The CDR3 region has the DNA TGTGCCAGCTCACCGGGTGAGGGTGAAGCTTTCTTT.

The J gene is TRBJ2-2, the V gene TRBV27; the match to TRBD1 covers 10 bases. The CDR3 runs 20 residues. V shed 3 bases, J shed 4 bases, and the junction held 17 bases outside the gene matches. Germline CDR1 and CDR2: MNHEY and SMNVEV (reference sequence). The CDR3 DNA reads as TGTGCCAGCAGTTTGGCCTTGGGACAGGGGTTCGGGACATCCACCGGGGAGCTGTTTTTT. Protein: CASSLALGQGFGTSTGELFF.

The V call is TRBV24-1, the J call TRBJ2-5; 7 positions match TRBD2. This CDR3 region has 15 residues. V lost 6 bases to trimming and J lost 2 bases; unmatched junction nucleotides: 8. Germline CDR1 KGHDR, CDR2 SFDVKD. The CDR3, as DNA: TGTGCCACCAGTTCGGGGACGGGAGGACAAGAGACCCAGTACTTC. Encoded protein: CATSSGTGGQETQYF.

The V call is TRBV10-2, the J call TRBJ1-2; no clear D gene. Looked up from germline, CDR1 is WSHSY and CDR2 is SAAADI. CDR3 size: 15 residues. The germline V and J ends were trimmed by 6 bases and 5 bases, with 19 bases remaining between them. CDR3 amino acids: CASSPLGVPVYGYTF. The CDR3 DNA reads as TGCGCCAGCAGCCCCTTGGGAGTACCCGTTTATGGCTACACCTTC.

The DNA for the CDR3 is TGTGCCAGCAGCTTGGGAACTTACGAGCAGTACTTC. Its protein product is CASSLGTYEQYF. V and J are TRBV5-8 and TRBJ2-7, with no clear D. Germline CDR1 is SGHTS and CDR2 is YDEGEE. This CDR3 spans 12 amino acids. V lost 0 bases and J 4 bases, leaving 5 bases between the germline ends.